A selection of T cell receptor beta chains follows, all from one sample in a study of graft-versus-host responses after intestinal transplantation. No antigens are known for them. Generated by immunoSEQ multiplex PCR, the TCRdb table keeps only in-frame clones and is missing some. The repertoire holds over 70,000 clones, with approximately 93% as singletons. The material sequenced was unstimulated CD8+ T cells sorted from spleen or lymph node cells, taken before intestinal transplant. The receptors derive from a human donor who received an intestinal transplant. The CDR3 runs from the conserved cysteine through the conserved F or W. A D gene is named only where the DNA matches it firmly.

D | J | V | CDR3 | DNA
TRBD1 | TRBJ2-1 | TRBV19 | CASTRDRGAVEQFF | TGTGCCAGTACTCGGGACAGGGGCGCAGTTGAGCAGTTCTTC
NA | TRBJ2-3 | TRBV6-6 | CASSYSWGHSTDTQYF | TGTGCCAGCAGTTACTCCTGGGGACACAGCACAGATACGCAGTATTTT
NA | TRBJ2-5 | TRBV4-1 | CASSLIAFETQYF | TGCGCCAGCAGCCTCATTGCTTTCGAGACCCAGTACTTC
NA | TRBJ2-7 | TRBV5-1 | CASGPGTYEQYF | TGCGCCAGCGGGCCGGGTACCTACGAGCAGTACTTC
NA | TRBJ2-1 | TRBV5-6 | CASSSDYNEQFF | TGTGCCAGCAGCTCGGACTACAATGAGCAGTTCTTC
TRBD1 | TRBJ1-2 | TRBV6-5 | CASSQSQGGDYGYTF | TGTGCCAGCAGTCAATCACAGGGGGGTGACTATGGCTACACCTTC
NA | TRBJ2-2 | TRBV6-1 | CASSEQARTGELFF | TGTGCCAGCAGTGAACAGGCCCGAACCGGGGAGCTGTTTTTT
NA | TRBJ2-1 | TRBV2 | CASSFTSYNEQFF | TGTGCCAGCAGTTTTACTAGTTACAATGAGCAGTTCTTC
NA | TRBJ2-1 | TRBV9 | CASSVESGPYNEQFF | TGTGCCAGCAGCGTAGAGTCAGGGCCCTACAATGAGCAGTTCTTC
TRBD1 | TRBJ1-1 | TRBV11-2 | CASSLFRDRTEAFF | TGTGCCAGCAGCCTCTTCCGGGACAGGACTGAAGCTTTCTTT